What follows are 28 T cell receptor beta chains derived from one specimen sequenced in a study of T cell responses to AZD1222 COVID-19 vaccine. TCRdb's table, derived via immunoSEQ multiplex PCR, lists solely in-frame clones and lacks some. The sample lists more than 85,000 clones, 86% seen once, with 5% in the top ten. The sequencing here drew on peripheral blood, taken on day 0 of AZD1222 vaccination. These receptors were obtained from an adult in good health.

This rearrangement joins TRBV3-1 (or the pseudogene TRBV3-2) to TRBJ2-5, with 8 positions matching TRBD1. J was trimmed by 0 bases and V by 7 bases; bases with no gene match: 19. CDR3 length: 19 amino acids. Germline-derived CDR1 and CDR2 are LGHDT and YNNKEL (reference sequence). The CDR3 region is CASITRENGTGINQETQYF. DNA for the CDR3: TGTGCCAGCATTACGAGGGAGAATGGGACAGGTATCAACCAAGAGACCCAGTACTTC.

This clone occurred once. The CDR3 DNA reads TGTGCCAGCAGCCAAGTTACCGGGGGCACTGAAGCTTTCTTT. Its protein product is CASSQVTGGTEAFF. The chain recombines TRBV14 with TRBJ1-1, with D perhaps matching TRBD1 (5 bases). The V gene's germline CDR1 is SGHDN and CDR2 FVKESK. This CDR3 spans 14 amino acids. Trimming shortened V by 1 base and J by 4 bases, and 10 bases separated the two germline ends.

This clone has just one count. The chain recombines TRBV7-2 with TRBJ2-5; D may correspond to TRBD1 or TRBD2 (5 bases each). V gave up 7 bases and J gave up 5 bases, with 14 bases separating them. Germline V gene lookup returns CDR1 SGHTA and CDR2 FQGNSA. The CDR3 contains 13 residues. CDR3 loop: CASIKAGAETQYF. The DNA for the CDR3 is TGTGCCAGCATCAAGGCCGGGGCCGAGACCCAGTACTTC.

The chain uses TRBV15 and TRBJ1-1, with D perhaps matching TRBD1 (6 bases). V lost 0 bases to trimming and J lost 4 bases, with 12 bases between them. Per germline, CDR1 LNHNV and CDR2 YYDKDF (reference sequence). The CDR3 loop spans 15 amino acids. CDR3 protein: CATSRDFKGGTEAFF. DNA of the CDR3: TGTGCCACCAGCAGAGATTTTAAGGGGGGCACTGAAGCTTTCTTT.

CDR3 amino acids: CASSLKPDSGELFF. Written as DNA, the CDR3 is TGCGCCAGCAGCCTCAAGCCAGATTCCGGGGAGCTGTTTTTT. J is TRBJ2-2 and V is TRBV4-3; D gene uncertain. Trimming cost V 4 bases and J 6 bases, with 12 bases left between them. The germline CDR1 and CDR2 sequences are LGHNA and YSLEER. The CDR3 is 14 amino acids.

The J gene is TRBJ2-1, the V gene TRBV18; 10 bases are shared with TRBD2. CDR3 length equals 20 residues. Germline V lookup: CDR1 KGHSH, CDR2 LQKENI. Losses at the gene ends were 0 bases for V and 5 bases for J; bases not matched to a gene: 16. CDR3 in amino acids: CASSPPQRAATSGTNNEQFF. For the CDR3, the DNA is TGTGCCAGCTCACCACCCCAGAGGGCAGCAACTAGCGGGACCAACAATGAGCAGTTCTTC.

The chain recombines TRBV6-5 with TRBJ2-7; weak D call: TRBD1 (6 bases). The V end lost 6 bases, the J end lost 5 bases, and 14 bases lay between the germline ends. This CDR3 has 13 amino acids. Germline V gene data show CDR1 as MNHEY and CDR2 as SVGAGI. As DNA, the CDR3 is TGTGCCAGCAGAGAGGGACAAATCCACGAGCAGTACTTC. Protein sequence: CASREGQIHEQYF.

CDR3 in amino acids: CASSVEGAGVAETQYF. Here the CDR3 DNA reads TGTGCCAGCAGCGTAGAAGGAGCGGGGGTAGCAGAGACCCAGTACTTC. This rearrangement joins TRBV9 to TRBJ2-5, with 8 positions matching TRBD2. Germline assignment: CDR1 SGDLS and CDR2 YYNGEE. The length of the CDR3 is 16 residues. Trimming cost V 0 bases and J 4 bases; bases outside gene matches: 8. The full variable domain, rest sourced from reference TRBV9 and TRBJ2-5, is DSGVTQTPKHLITATGQRVTLRCSPRSGDLSVYWYQQSLDQGLQFLIQYYNGEERAKGNILERFSAQQFPDLHSELNLSSLELGDSALYFCASSVEGAGVAETQYFGPGTRLLVL.

This chain connects TRBV28 to TRBJ2-3; TRBD1 agrees at 7 bases. CDR1 is MDHEN, CDR2 SYDVKM, per germline. The CDR3 consists of 17 residues. V lost 2 bases and J lost 4; bases outside the gene matches: 12. Here the CDR3 DNA reads TGTGCCAGCAGTTTAGCGCGACAGGGAGTATTACCAGATACGCAGTATTTT. Translating gives CASSLARQGVLPDTQYF.

This clone was counted a single time. The V call is TRBV5-1, the J call TRBJ2-6; a weak D match, TRBD1 (5 bases). CDR3 length: 18 residues. Looked up from germline, CDR1 is SGHRS and CDR2 is YFSETQ. V gave up 2 bases and J gave up 2 bases, with 17 bases separating them. CDR3 nucleotide sequence: TGCGCCAGCAGCTTTCCCCTCCGAACAGGACCTGGGGCCAACGTCCTGACTTTC. It specifies CASSFPLRTGPGANVLTF.

The table lists this clone with a count of one. The V call is TRBV5-6, the J call TRBJ2-2; no definite D call. Trimming took off 1 base at V and 0 bases at J, with 13 bases between the two ends. CDR3 length equals 17 residues. Looked up from germline, CDR1 is SGHDT and CDR2 is YYEEEE. CDR3 in amino acids: CASSLMWVVANTGELFF. CDR3 nucleotide sequence: TGTGCCAGCAGCTTGATGTGGGTTGTTGCGAACACCGGGGAGCTGTTTTTT.

This chain uses TRBV7-9 with TRBJ2-7; 7 bases match TRBD1. The junction had 4 bases not matched to a gene; V was cut back by 3 bases and J by 2 bases. Germline assignment: CDR1 SEHNR and CDR2 FQNEAQ (reference sequence). The CDR3 consists of 14 residues. DNA of the CDR3: TGTGCCAGCAGCTTTCCGGGACAGCCCTACGAGCAGTACTTC. As protein: CASSFPGQPYEQYF.

The J gene is TRBJ1-1, the V gene TRBV10-3; D might be TRBD1 (6 bases). Per germline, CDR1 ENHRY and CDR2 SYGVKD. The CDR3 extends over 15 amino acids. The germline V and J ends were trimmed by 0 bases and 7 bases, with 15 bases remaining between them. CDR3 in DNA: TGTGCCATCAGTGAGTCGGTAGGGGGATCGGGTGAAGCTTTCTTT. Protein sequence: CAISESVGGSGEAFF.

This sequence joins TRBV7-9 and TRBJ1-4; TRBD1 might be the D (5 bases). Germline V gene lookup returns CDR1 SEHNR and CDR2 FQNEAQ (reference sequence). The CDR3 extends over 14 amino acids. The ends were cut back, 5 bases at V and 7 bases at J, with 14 bases in the middle. Here the CDR3 reads CASSRDSLGEKLFF. The DNA of the CDR3 is TGTGCCAGCAGCCGGGACTCATTGGGTGAAAAACTGTTTTTT.

The sample holds a few counts of this clone. This chain connects TRBV11-2 to TRBJ1-6, with D unresolved. The germline V and J ends were trimmed by 1 base and 6 bases, with 1 base remaining between them. Germline CDR1 and CDR2: SGHAT and FQNNGV. The CDR3 runs to 12 residues. CDR3: CASSLVNSPLHF. CDR3 DNA: TGTGCCAGCAGCTTAGTTAATTCACCCCTCCACTTT.

The chain uses TRBV5-1 and TRBJ1-3, with 7 bases that match TRBD1. The CDR3 totals 14 residues. V lost 6 bases to trimming and J lost 4 bases; unmatched junction nucleotides: 7. Per germline, CDR1 SGHRS and CDR2 YFSETQ. In DNA form, the CDR3 reads TGCGCCAGCACCGCAGGGGGGAAGGGAAACACCATATATTTT. Residues: CASTAGGKGNTIYF.

The V gene is TRBV28, the J gene TRBJ1-6; TRBD1 agrees at 9 bases. The CDR3 loop spans 15 amino acids. The germline V gene has CDR1 MDHEN and CDR2 SYDVKM. After removal of 6 bases from V and 9 bases from J, the junction contained 9 bases not matched to a gene. The CDR3 sequence is CASRNLQGAGSPLHF. CDR3 coding DNA: TGTGCCAGCAGAAACCTACAGGGGGCAGGTTCACCCCTCCACTTT.

CDR3 nucleotide sequence: TGTGCCAGCAGTGCCACCTTCGAGTTGAGGAGCTCCTATAATTCACCCCTCCACTTT. It translates to CASSATFELRSSYNSPLHF. The chain couples TRBV6-1 to TRBJ1-6; D gene uncertain. CDR1 MNHNS and CDR2 SASEGT come from the germline V gene. Trimming shortened V by 4 bases and J by 0 bases, and 19 bases separated the two germline ends. The CDR3 sequence is 19 residues long.

V usage is TRBV18 and J usage is TRBJ1-5; D remains unclear. Germline V gene sequence: CDR1 KGHSH, CDR2 LQKENI. The CDR3 loop spans 14 amino acids. Trimming cost V 8 bases and J 4 bases, with 15 bases left between them. The CDR3 DNA is TGTGCCAGCGCGACGAGAGGTATGAATCAGCCCCAGCATTTT. It translates to CASATRGMNQPQHF.

The rearrangement uses TRBV7-9 and TRBJ2-7; weak D call: TRBD2 (6 bases). The germline V gene has CDR1 SEHNR and CDR2 FQNEAQ (reference sequence). The CDR3 is 17 amino acids. V was cut by 4 bases and J by 4 bases, with 23 bases left in between. The chain's CDR3 is CASSWGGSGSYQYEQYF. The DNA of the CDR3 is TGTGCCAGCAGCTGGGGAGGATCTGGGTCCTATCAATACGAGCAGTACTTC.

The V call is TRBV9, the J call TRBJ2-7, with D unresolved. CDR1 SGDLS and CDR2 YYNGEE come from the germline V gene. The V and J ends lost 3 bases and 6 bases respectively, with 16 bases between them. This CDR3 is built from 14 residues. The CDR3 is CASSAPAAAGEQYF. In DNA, the CDR3 is TGTGCCAGCAGCGCCCCTGCGGCCGCTGGCGAGCAGTACTTC.

This chain joins TRBV27 and TRBJ2-1, with D tentatively TRBD1 (6 bases). Germline loops: CDR1 MNHEY, CDR2 SMNVEV (reference sequence). Deletions cut 8 bases from V and 4 bases from J, with 18 bases between. The CDR3 loop spans 15 amino acids. The CDR3: CASGLTGNIYNEQFF. The CDR3 bases are TGTGCCAGCGGCCTGACAGGAAATATTTACAATGAGCAGTTCTTC.

The chain uses TRBV5-6 and TRBJ1-2; D is undetermined. Trimming took off 4 bases at V and 0 bases at J, with 13 bases between the two ends. This CDR3 is built from 15 residues. Germline CDR1 is SGHDT and CDR2 is YYEEEE. The CDR3 here is CASSQLGQANYGYTF. DNA of the CDR3: TGTGCCAGCAGCCAACTAGGCCAAGCTAACTATGGCTACACCTTC.

CDR3 sequence (DNA): TGTGCCAGCAGCCCTATGGCGGGCAATCAGCCCCAGCATTTT. Translation gives CASSPMAGNQPQHF. J is TRBJ1-5 and V is TRBV3-1 (or the pseudogene TRBV3-2); D remains ambiguous. The ends were cut back, 4 bases at V and 2 bases at J, with 9 bases in the middle. CDR3 length: 14 residues. CDR1 and CDR2 from the germline V gene are LGHDT and YNNKEL (reference sequence).

V gene TRBV5-1 combines with J gene TRBJ1-2; 7 nucleotides agree with TRBD1. CDR1 is SGHRS, CDR2 YFSETQ, per germline. V was clipped by 0 bases and J by 8 bases; unmatched bases: 4. CDR3 length: 13 residues. The CDR3 DNA follows: TGCGCCAGCAGCTTGGAACAGGGGTGGGGCTACACCTTC. Its protein product is CASSLEQGWGYTF.

The V gene is TRBV7-8, the J gene TRBJ2-2, with D possibly being TRBD2 (6 bases). The CDR3 runs 16 residues. V lost 0 bases and J lost 1, with 9 bases in between. CDR1 is SGHVS and CDR2 is FQNEAQ in the germline V gene. The CDR3 DNA reads TGTGCCAGCAGCTTAGCGCTGGGGGGGAACACCGGGGAGCTGTTTTTT. Translation: CASSLALGGNTGELFF.

The CDR3 loop reads CASSVGGGAGTGELFF. CDR3 coding DNA: TGTGCCAGCAGCGTAGGAGGCGGCGCAGGCACCGGGGAGCTGTTTTTT. The rearrangement uses TRBV9 and TRBJ2-2; unclear D gene. The germline CDR1 and CDR2 sequences are SGDLS and YYNGEE. The CDR3 contains 16 residues. The V end lost 0 bases, the J end lost 4 bases, and 13 bases lay between the germline ends. The variable domain in full, completed from reference TRBV9 and TRBJ2-2, reads DSGVTQTPKHLITATGQRVTLRCSPRSGDLSVYWYQQSLDQGLQFLIQYYNGEERAKGNILERFSAQQFPDLHSELNLSSLELGDSALYFCASSVGGGAGTGELFFGEGSRLTVL.

V gene TRBV2 combines with J gene TRBJ2-2; D perhaps matches TRBD2 (5 bases). V lost 8 bases and J 2 bases, leaving 15 bases between the germline ends. The length of the CDR3 is 15 residues. Germline lookup yields CDR1 SNHLY and CDR2 FYNNEI. Here the CDR3 DNA reads TGTGCCAGCGGGTTCGAAGCGGCAAACACCGGGGAGCTGTTTTTT. It codes for CASGFEAANTGELFF.